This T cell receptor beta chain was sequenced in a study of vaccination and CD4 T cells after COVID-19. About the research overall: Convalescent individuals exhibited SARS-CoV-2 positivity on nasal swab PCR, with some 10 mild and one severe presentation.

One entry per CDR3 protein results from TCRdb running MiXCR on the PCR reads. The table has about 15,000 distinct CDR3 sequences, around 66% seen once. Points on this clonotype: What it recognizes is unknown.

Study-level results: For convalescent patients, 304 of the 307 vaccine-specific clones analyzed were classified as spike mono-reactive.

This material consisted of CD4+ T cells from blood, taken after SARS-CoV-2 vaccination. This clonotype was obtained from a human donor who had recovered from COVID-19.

Here the CDR3 reads CASSFGPPANTIYF. The CDR3 bases are TGTGCCAGCAGTTTCGGCCCTCCGGCGAACACCATATATTTT. The chain uses TRBV28 and TRBJ1-3; D not resolved. The CDR3 has 14 amino acids. V was trimmed by 3 bases and J by 7 bases, leaving 13 bases between them. The germline V gene encodes CDR1 MDHEN and CDR2 SYDVKM.